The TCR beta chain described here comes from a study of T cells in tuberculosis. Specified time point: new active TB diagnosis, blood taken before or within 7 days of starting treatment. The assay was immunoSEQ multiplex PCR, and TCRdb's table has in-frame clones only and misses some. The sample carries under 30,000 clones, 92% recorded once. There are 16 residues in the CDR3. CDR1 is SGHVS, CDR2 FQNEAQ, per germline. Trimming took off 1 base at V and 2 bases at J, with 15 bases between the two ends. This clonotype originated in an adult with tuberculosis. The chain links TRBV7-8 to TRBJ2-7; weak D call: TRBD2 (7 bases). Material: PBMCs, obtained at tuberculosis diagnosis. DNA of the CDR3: TGTGCCAGCAGCTTAGGGTCGGGGGGCAGACCCTACGAGCAGTACTTC. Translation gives CASSLGSGGRPYEQYF.